The entry below gives a single T cell receptor (beta chain) sequence along with its context. The antigen is not known. The CDR3 runs to 12 residues. Germline loops: CDR1 LGHNA, CDR2 YSLEER. Trimming stripped 5 bases from V and 7 bases from J, with 8 bases between. The sample originates from a study of OX40 agonist ivuxolimab in advanced cancers. Study-wide background: Recorded diagnoses for dose-escalation patients were hepatocellular carcinoma, melanoma, renal cell or head and neck cancer. Study-wide results and caveats: There was clonal expansion of CD4+ and CD8+ blood T cells by week 6 at 0.1 to 3.0 mg/kg. More expanded clones were found, on average, in CD8+ than in CD4+ T cells.

Using immunoSEQ multiplex PCR, the repertoire was profiled, and TCRdb retains in-frame clones only, with some absent. The data hold tens of thousands of clones, with around 87% observed a single time. Cycle 7 day 1, cycle 4 day 1, and baseline were the timepoints at which blood was sampled. The sequencing used CD4+ or CD8+ T cells sorted from blood, collected in a trial of the OX40 agonist ivuxolimab. The sequence was collected from an adult with an advanced solid tumor such as melanoma, head and neck, liver or kidney cancer. V and J are TRBV4-3 and TRBJ2-2; weak D call: TRBD2 (5 bases). The CDR3 is CASSARDGELFF. The CDR3 DNA follows: TGCGCCAGCAGCGCCCGGGACGGGGAGCTGTTTTTT.